The 7 T cell receptor beta chains reported below all come from one sample, sequenced in a study of T cells after posttransplantation cyclophosphamide. Libraries were prepared by immunoSEQ multiplex PCR; TCRdb keeps only in-frame clonotypes and omits some of them. Altogether about 7,600 clones are present, about four fifths being singletons, with the ten largest covering 15% to 20%. Busulfan-fludarabine conditioning, marrow transplant, and cyclophosphamide on days +3 and +4 were administered. The material sequenced was CD4+ T cells sorted from blood, taken about 1,200 days after allogeneic stem cell transplant with posttransplant cyclophosphamide. The receptors were sampled from a female patient aged 35 to 55 who received an allogeneic stem cell transplant from a related donor, was CMV-positive, and had no GVHD. Some of the T cells may derive from the graft donor.

The J gene is TRBJ1-1, the V gene TRBV9, with TRBD1 as a possible D gene (6 bases). Trimming left V 3 bases short and J 5 bases short, with 23 bases between. The CDR3 is 17 residues long. The germline V gene has CDR1 SGDLS and CDR2 YYNGEE. The CDR3 DNA reads as TGTGCCAGCAGCGCCCCCATCCCCCACAAGGGGGGGACTGAAGCTTTCTTT. Its protein is CASSAPIPHKGGTEAFF.

This clone was counted a single time. This chain uses TRBV9 with TRBJ1-3; 7 bases map to TRBD1. V lost 3 bases and J lost 1; bases outside the gene matches: 4. Germline CDR1 is SGDLS and CDR2 is YYNGEE. The CDR3 spans 15 residues. The chain's CDR3 is CASSDLTGSGNTIYF. The CDR3 region has the DNA TGTGCCAGCAGCGACCTGACAGGGTCTGGAAACACCATATATTTT.

The CDR3 DNA follows: TGTGCCAGTAGTGCAGGACAGGGCTACGAGCAGTACTTC. Translated: CASSAGQGYEQYF. The chain uses TRBV19 and TRBJ2-7, with 8 bases that match TRBD1. Trimming took 5 bases from V and 3 from J; bases not matched to a gene: 3. Germline values: CDR1 LNHDA, CDR2 SQIVND (reference sequence). The CDR3 sequence is 13 residues long.

The table lists this clone with a few counts. A junction end diverges from the germline sequence, so it may reflect a read error. The sample holds other DNA sequences that translate to the same CDR3. The chain has TRBV7-9 and TRBJ1-6; D gene ambiguous. CDR3 length equals 18 residues. Germline CDR1 reads SEHNR; CDR2 reads FQNEAQ (reference sequence). CDR3 amino acids: CASRPLLSRPRDNSPLHF. As DNA, the CDR3 is TGTGCCAGCAGACCCCTGTTAAGCCGGCCTCGGGATAATTCCCCCCTCCACTTT.

The DNA for the CDR3 is TGTGCCAGCAGCTTAGGAGATAGGACAGCATATTTTTCCTACGAGCAGTACTTC. Protein: CASSLGDRTAYFSYEQYF. This chain connects TRBV7-2 to TRBJ2-7; tentatively, D is TRBD1 (6 bases). Per germline, CDR1 SGHTA and CDR2 FQGNSA. Trimming took 1 base from V and 1 from J, leaving 20 bases between them. This CDR3 comprises 18 residues.

V gene TRBV7-2 combines with J gene TRBJ1-6; TRBD1 agrees at 8 bases. V dropped 5 bases and J dropped 7; count of bases not matched to a gene: 7. The length of the CDR3 is 15 residues. Germline CDR1 SGHTA, CDR2 FQGNSA. DNA for the CDR3: TGTGCCAGCAGCCCCGCCCGGACAGGGAATTCACCCCTCCACTTT. This sequence encodes CASSPARTGNSPLHF.

This chain connects TRBV6-5 to TRBJ2-3; D remains unclear. V was shortened by 6 bases and J by 2 bases, with 9 bases between the two germline ends. This CDR3 is built from 13 residues. Germline lookup yields CDR1 MNHEY and CDR2 SVGAGI. CDR3 coding DNA: TGTGCCAGCAGCCTCTTTAACACAGATACGCAGTATTTT. Its protein is CASSLFNTDTQYF.